This T cell receptor beta chain was found in a study of neurological immune-mediated disorders. Study-level results: The multiple sclerosis repertoire cluster had no clinical or MRI correlate.

The cDNA was produced through 5'RACE with 10-nucleotide random UMIs. Each CDR3 protein gets one entry after TCRdb re-called the 5' RACE reads with MiXCR. This sample has some 66,000 distinct CDR3 sequences, with about 4% found just once. The study built unsorted libraries from 2 million PBMCs kept at -80 C. Deletions cut 6 bases from V and 0 bases from J, with 12 bases between. The CDR3 consists of 15 residues. This clonotype was seen many times. Its antigen is undetermined. The sample comprised PBMCs. This TCR came from a man aged 45-65 years with multiple sclerosis. The rearrangement uses TRBV12-3 or TRBV12-4 and TRBJ2-1; D unresolved. CDR3 nucleotides: TGTGCCAGCAGCCCAACCGGAGTCTCCTACAATGAGCAGTTCTTC. This codes for CASSPTGVSYNEQFF.